This T cell receptor (beta chain) was recorded in a study of blood T cell repertoires in COVID-19. Authors' data handling: Estimation of nucleated cell counts relied on the amplification of reference gene primers. Libraries were prepared by immunoSEQ multiplex PCR; TCRdb keeps only in-frame clonotypes and omits some of them. For V, J and clone size, that table is used; D and trimming come from the DNA. This repertoire shows around 250,000 clones, 70% to 90% found once; its top ten account for approximately 6.6%. Germline V gene data show CDR1 as LGHDT and CDR2 as YNNKEL (reference sequence). The CDR3 loop spans 17 amino acids. V was pared by 1 base and J by 5 bases, with 17 bases between. Enrollees, about 18 to 90 years old, lived in 24 US areas.

V usage is TRBV3-1 (or the pseudogene TRBV3-2) and J usage is TRBJ2-2; a weak D match, TRBD2 (5 bases). The sample consisted of PBMCs or T cells enriched from blood (not recorded which). This TCR was recovered from a woman in her 50s who had been exposed to COVID-19. CDR3 region: CASSQGTWRGLTGELFF. CDR3 sequence (DNA): TGTGCCAGCAGCCAAGGAACCTGGAGAGGGCTGACCGGGGAGCTGTTTTTT.